The 15 T cell receptor beta chains in this list originate from one sample, sequenced in a study of T cells in Graves' hyperthyroidism and ophthalmopathy. Using RNA transcripts as the source, TCR beta CDR3 regions were amplified. A first-round RT-PCR of the TCR CDR3 used the HTBI primer set. TCRdb reanalysed the multiplex PCR reads using MiXCR and keeps one entry per CDR3 protein. The sample contains tens of thousands of distinct CDR3 sequences, roughly half of which appear only once. The specimen was peripheral blood or thyroid tissue (not recorded which). These receptors were collected from a man younger than 35 with Graves' hyperthyroidism.

The V and J genes are TRBV19 and TRBJ1-1, with D uncertain. CDR3 size: 13 residues. Trimming left V 9 bases short and J 5 bases short, with 16 bases between. Germline CDR1 is LNHDA and CDR2 is SQIVND (reference sequence). Here the CDR3 reads CASSLSLETEAFF. CDR3 nucleotides: TGTGCCAGCAGCTTATCTTTGGAGACTGAAGCTTTCTTT.

The chain uses TRBV5-1 and TRBJ2-7; tentatively, D is TRBD2 (6 bases). With 4 bases removed from V and 7 bases from J, the gap between germline ends came to 15 bases. The V gene's germline CDR1 is SGHRS and CDR2 YFSETQ. The CDR3 sequence is 13 residues long. Here the CDR3 DNA reads TGCGCCAGCAGCCACGACGGGGGTCGAGAGCAGTACTTC. Amino acid sequence: CASSHDGGREQYF.

This clonotype came up many times. The V and J genes are TRBV20-1 and TRBJ1-4; TRBD1 aligns across 9 bases. After removal of 4 bases from V and 2 bases from J, the junction contained 2 bases not matched to a gene. Germline loops: CDR1 DFQATT, CDR2 SNEGSKA (reference sequence). This CDR3 contains 14 residues. The CDR3 DNA reads as TGCAGTGCTAAAGGGACAGGGACTAATGAAAAACTGTTTTTT. Protein: CSAKGTGTNEKLFF.

This clonotype showed up many times. V gene TRBV19 combines with J gene TRBJ2-6; D perhaps matches TRBD2 (6 bases). The germline V and J ends were trimmed by 3 bases and 0 bases, with 9 bases remaining between them. Looked up from germline, CDR1 is LNHDA and CDR2 is SQIVND (reference sequence). The CDR3 totals 16 residues. The CDR3: CASSIRGGSGANVLTF. The CDR3 nucleotides read TGTGCCAGTAGTATCCGGGGAGGCTCTGGGGCCAACGTCCTGACTTTC. The full variable domain, with the rest looked up from reference TRBV19 and TRBJ2-6, is DGGITQSPKYLFRKEGQNVTLSCEQNLNHDAMYWYRQDPGQGLRLIYYSQIVNDFQKGDIAEGYSVSREKKESFPLTVTSAQKNPTAFYLCASSIRGGSGANVLTFGAGSRLTVL.

V is TRBV6-1 and J is TRBJ1-6, with 9 bases lining up with TRBD1. The V gene end was trimmed by 4 bases and the J gene end by 9 bases; junction bases not matched to a gene: 7. Germline CDR1 reads MNHNS; CDR2 reads SASEGT. This CDR3 is built from 15 residues. The DNA for the CDR3 is TGTGCCAGCAGTGGAGGGACAGGGATGAGTTCACCCCTCCACTTT. Protein product: CASSGGTGMSSPLHF.

This clonotype was detected ten times or more. CDR3 protein: CASSDDAGSPGELFF. The CDR3, as DNA: TGTGCCAGCAGTGACGACGCGGGTAGTCCCGGGGAGCTGTTTTTT. V usage is TRBV6-4 and J usage is TRBJ2-2, with D possibly TRBD2 on 5 matching bases. The CDR3 totals 15 residues. CDR1 and CDR2 (germline): MRHNA, SNTAGT. Trimming took off 2 bases at V and 6 bases at J, with 13 bases between the two ends.

The sample holds many counts of this clonotype. The V gene is TRBV27, the J gene TRBJ2-5; D may be TRBD2 (5 bases). The germline gives CDR1 MNHEY, CDR2 SMNVEV (reference sequence). Between the trimmed V and J ends, which lost 5 bases and 6 bases, there was a span of 13 bases. The CDR3 has 13 residues. CDR3 bases: TGTGCCAGCAGTGCGGCTAGAGGGAAGACCCAGTACTTC. It translates to CASSAARGKTQYF.

This chain uses TRBV7-2 with TRBJ2-7; TRBD2 matches 13 bases. This CDR3 is 14 amino acids long. Germline CDR1 is SGHTA and CDR2 is FQGNSA. J was trimmed by 7 bases and V by 5 bases; bases with no gene match: 5. The CDR3 nucleotides read TGTGCCAGCAGCATGACTAGCGGGAGGATTGAGCAGTACTTC. Translating gives CASSMTSGRIEQYF. The full variable domain, rest sourced from reference TRBV7-2 and TRBJ2-7, is GAGVSQSPSNKVTEKGKDVELRCDPISGHTALYWYRQSLGQGLEFLIYFQGNSAPDKSGLPSDRFSAERTGGSVSTLTIQRTQQEDSAVYLCASSMTSGRIEQYFGPGTRLTVT.

The chain couples TRBV19 to TRBJ2-7; D is perhaps TRBD2 (5 bases). With 0 bases removed from V and 5 bases from J, the gap between germline ends came to 17 bases. The CDR3 is 16 residues long. CDR1 is LNHDA, CDR2 SQIVND, per germline (reference sequence). The CDR3 reads CASSIDPAELIHEQYF. In DNA, the CDR3 is TGTGCCAGTAGTATAGATCCAGCGGAACTAATCCACGAGCAGTACTTC.

There are a few counts of this clonotype. Possible read error: a much larger clone is one base away. The conserved closing phenylalanine or tryptophan is absent in this CDR3, likely reflecting a read error. The chain carries TRBV4-3 and TRBJ1-1, with TRBD1 identical over 9 bases. The CDR3 has 15 residues. V lost 3 bases, J lost 6 bases, and 8 bases stayed unmatched. Germline CDR1 reads LGHNA; CDR2 reads YSLEER. The CDR3 bases are TGCGCCAGCAGCCAGGTCCCGGGACAGGGATCTGAAGCTTTCCTT. This encodes CASSQVPGQGSEAFL.

This clonotype was counted once. The chain carries TRBV20-1 and TRBJ2-2; the D gene could be TRBD1 or TRBD2 (5 bases each). The V end lost 5 bases, the J end lost 4 bases, and 11 bases lay between the germline ends. There are 13 residues in the CDR3. Germline CDR1 DFQATT, CDR2 SNEGSKA (reference sequence). The CDR3 sequence is CSAWDDPTGELFF. Here the CDR3 DNA reads TGCAGTGCTTGGGACGATCCCACCGGGGAGCTGTTTTTT.

Ten or more counts support this clonotype. The V gene is TRBV6-5, the J gene TRBJ1-1, with TRBD1 matching over 9 bases. This CDR3 region has 13 residues. CDR1 MNHEY and CDR2 SVGAGI come from the germline V gene. Trimming took 6 bases from V and 4 from J; bases not matched to a gene: 3. As DNA, the CDR3 is TGTGCCAGCAGACAGGGACAGGGCACTGAAGCTTTCTTT. This encodes CASRQGQGTEAFF.

Remarks on this clonotype: This sequence may be a read error, since a much larger clone differs from it by one base. The CDR3 bases are TGTGCCAGCGGCTTGGGCATTTCCACAGATACGCAGTATTTT. This encodes CASGLGISTDTQYF. The chain has TRBV7-2 and TRBJ2-3; no clear D gene. Germline CDR1 is SGHTA and CDR2 is FQGNSA. The CDR3 length is 14 residues.

V usage is TRBV14 and J usage is TRBJ2-7, with D possibly TRBD2 on 5 matching bases. This CDR3 is 13 amino acids long. Germline loops: CDR1 SGHDN, CDR2 FVKESK. The V end lost 1 base, the J end lost 7 bases, and 11 bases lay between the germline ends. CDR3 sequence reads: CASSQVRGGEQYF. CDR3 in DNA: TGTGCCAGCAGCCAAGTTCGGGGTGGGGAGCAGTACTTC. The full variable domain, with the rest looked up from reference TRBV14 and TRBJ2-7, is EAGVTQFPSHSVIEKGQTVTLRCDPISGHDNLYWYRRVMGKEIKFLLHFVKESKQDESGMPNNRFLAERTGGTYSTLKVQPAELEDSGVYFCASSQVRGGEQYFGPGTRLTVT.

The chain uses TRBV2 and TRBJ2-5; 8 bases match TRBD1. The germline V gene has CDR1 SNHLY and CDR2 FYNNEI. The CDR3 consists of 16 residues. Trimming removed 4 bases from V and 9 bases from J; junction bases left unmatched: 16. CDR3 amino acids: CASSGRGRDSNQPQYF. The CDR3 DNA follows: TGTGCCAGCAGTGGCAGGGGGCGGGATAGCAATCAGCCCCAGTACTTC.